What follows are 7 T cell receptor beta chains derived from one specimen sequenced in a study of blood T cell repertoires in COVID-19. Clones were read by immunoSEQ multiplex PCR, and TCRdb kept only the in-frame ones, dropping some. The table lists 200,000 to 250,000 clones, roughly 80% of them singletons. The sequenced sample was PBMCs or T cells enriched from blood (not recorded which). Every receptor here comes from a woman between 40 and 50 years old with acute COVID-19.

Here the CDR3 reads CATSDLRGQPQHF. The CDR3 DNA is TGTGCCACCAGTGATTTGAGGGGGCAGCCCCAGCATTTT. The rearrangement joins TRBV24-1 to TRBJ1-5; the D gene is possibly TRBD1 (6 bases). V was pared by 0 bases and J by 7 bases, with 6 bases between. The CDR3 runs to 13 residues. CDR1 KGHDR and CDR2 SFDVKD come from the germline V gene.

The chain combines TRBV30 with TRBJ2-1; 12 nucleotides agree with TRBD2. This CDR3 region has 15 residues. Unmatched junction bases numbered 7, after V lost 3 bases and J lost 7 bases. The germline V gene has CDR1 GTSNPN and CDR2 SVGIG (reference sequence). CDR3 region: CAWRASSGGANEQFF. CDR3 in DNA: TGTGCCTGGAGGGCCTCTAGCGGGGGGGCTAATGAGCAGTTCTTC.

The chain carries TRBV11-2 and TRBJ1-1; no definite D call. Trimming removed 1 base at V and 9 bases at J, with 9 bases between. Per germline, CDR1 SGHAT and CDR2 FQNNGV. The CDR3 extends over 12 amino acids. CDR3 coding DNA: TGTGCCAGCAGCTTAGTCCCGGAGAAAGCTTTCTTT. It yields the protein CASSLVPEKAFF.

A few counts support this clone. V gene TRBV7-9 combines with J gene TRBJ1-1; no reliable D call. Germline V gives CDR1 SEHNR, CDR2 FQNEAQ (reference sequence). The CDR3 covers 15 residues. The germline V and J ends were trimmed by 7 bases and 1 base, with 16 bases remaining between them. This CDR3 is CASTSGSPPNTEAFF. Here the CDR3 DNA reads TGTGCCAGCACCTCCGGGTCTCCACCGAACACTGAAGCTTTCTTT.

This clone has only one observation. CDR3 DNA sequence: TGTGCCAGCAGCTTGGTTCCTCCTGGGGCCAACGTCCTGACTTTC. Translated, it gives CASSLVPPGANVLTF. V is TRBV5-4 and J is TRBJ2-6, with D uncertain. V was clipped by 0 bases and J by 2 bases, with 6 bases between them. There are 15 residues in the CDR3. The germline V gene encodes CDR1 SGHNT and CDR2 YYREEE (reference sequence).

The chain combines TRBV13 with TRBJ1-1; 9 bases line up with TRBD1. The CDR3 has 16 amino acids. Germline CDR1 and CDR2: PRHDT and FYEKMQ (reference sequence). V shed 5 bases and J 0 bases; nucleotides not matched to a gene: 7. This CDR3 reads CASSTRTGALNTEAFF. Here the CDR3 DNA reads TGTGCCAGCAGCACACGGACAGGGGCCTTGAACACTGAAGCTTTCTTT.

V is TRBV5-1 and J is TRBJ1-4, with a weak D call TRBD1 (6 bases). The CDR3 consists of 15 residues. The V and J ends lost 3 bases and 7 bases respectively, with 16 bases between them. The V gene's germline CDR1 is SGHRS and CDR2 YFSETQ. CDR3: CASSSQGVESEKLFF. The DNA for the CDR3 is TGCGCCAGCAGCTCACAGGGAGTAGAGAGTGAAAAACTGTTTTTT.